This T cell receptor beta chain was retrieved from a study of CD8+ T cells in alopecia areata. At the level of the study: The study gave treated patients oral tofacitinib at 5 to 10 mg twice daily.

Germline CDR1 and CDR2: SGHRS and YFSETQ. This CDR3 region has 14 residues. Deletions cut 5 bases from V and 1 base from J, with 10 bases between. Study results and limitations: Possibly because of HLA-related factors, TCR sharing was less clear across patients than in mice.

This clone was seen more than once but under ten times. Antigen: not known. Reverse transcribed after extraction, RNA yielded cDNA as the sequencing template. The method was immunoSEQ multiplex PCR; TCRdb's version includes in-frame clones alone and lacks a portion of them. The sample yields 200,000 to 250,000 clones, 50% to 60% seen once. Researchers gathered lesional scalp punch biopsies and peripheral blood from patients with alopecia areata. Investigators sorted PBMCs to obtain both CD4+ and CD8+ T cells. The sequence was obtained from a human donor with alopecia areata. The sample in question was CD4+ T cells sorted from blood, obtained at week 0. V and J are TRBV5-1 and TRBJ2-1; tentatively, D is TRBD2 (5 bases). This CDR3 reads CASRRGLSYNEQFF. The CDR3 nucleotides are TGCGCCAGCAGACGCGGGCTTTCCTACAATGAGCAGTTCTTC.